The clone carrying this TCR beta chain was detected only once. The data are from a study of blood T cell repertoires in COVID-19. The V gene's germline CDR1 is MNHNS and CDR2 SASEGT. CDR3 size: 16 residues. Trimming shortened V by 3 bases and J by 4 bases, and 16 bases separated the two germline ends. Assay: immunoSEQ multiplex PCR; the TCRdb copy retains only in-frame clones and omits some. The data show fewer than 350,000 clones, 89% seen once. The chain uses TRBV6-1 and TRBJ2-1; a possible D gene is TRBD2 (5 bases). The source material was PBMCs or T cells enriched from blood (not recorded which). This clonotype originated in a man aged 55 to 70 who had recovered from COVID-19. The CDR3 sequence: CASSDYAAGTYNEQFF. For the CDR3, the DNA is TGTGCCAGCAGTGACTACGCCGCGGGCACTTACAATGAGCAGTTCTTC.